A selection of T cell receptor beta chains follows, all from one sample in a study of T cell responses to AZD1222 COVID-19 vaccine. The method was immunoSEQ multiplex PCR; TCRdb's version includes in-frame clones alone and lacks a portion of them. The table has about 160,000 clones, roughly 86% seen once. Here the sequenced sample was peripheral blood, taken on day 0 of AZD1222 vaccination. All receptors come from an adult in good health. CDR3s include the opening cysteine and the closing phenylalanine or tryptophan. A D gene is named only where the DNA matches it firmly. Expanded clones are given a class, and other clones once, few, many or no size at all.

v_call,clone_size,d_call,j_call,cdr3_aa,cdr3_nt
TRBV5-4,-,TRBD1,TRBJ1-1,CASSEGQMNTEAFF,TGTGCCAGCAGCGAGGGACAGATGAACACTGAAGCTTTCTTT
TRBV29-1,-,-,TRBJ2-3,CSVGHYRTDTQYF,TGCAGCGTAGGACACTACCGCACAGATACGCAGTATTTT
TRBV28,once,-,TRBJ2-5,CASSFRTAQETQYF,TGTGCCAGCAGTTTTCGGACAGCACAAGAGACCCAGTACTTC
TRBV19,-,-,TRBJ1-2,CASSILTNYGYTF,TGTGCCAGTAGTATACTTACGAACTATGGCTACACCTTC
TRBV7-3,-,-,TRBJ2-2,CASSLSGTGELFF,TGTGCCAGCAGCTTATCTGGCACCGGGGAGCTGTTTTTT
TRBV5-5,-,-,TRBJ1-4,CASSSGGTNEKLFF,TGTGCCAGCAGCTCCGGAGGGACTAATGAAAAACTGTTTTTT
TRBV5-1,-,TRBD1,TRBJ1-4,CASSFGQGSEKLFF,TGCGCCAGCAGCTTCGGACAGGGTAGCGAAAAACTGTTTTTT
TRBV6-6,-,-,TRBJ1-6,CASSPKGHTTYRDSPLHF,TGTGCCAGCAGTCCAAAGGGACACACAACCTATAGGGATTCACCCCTCCACTTT
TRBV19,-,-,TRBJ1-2,CASSIMERNYGYTF,TGTGCCAGTAGTATTATGGAAAGGAACTATGGCTACACCTTC
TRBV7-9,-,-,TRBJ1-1,CASSLSGLTEAFF,TGTGCCAGCAGCTTATCAGGGTTGACTGAAGCTTTCTTT
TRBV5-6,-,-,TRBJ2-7,CASSAGAYEQYF,TGTGCCAGCAGCGCAGGGGCCTACGAGCAGTACTTC
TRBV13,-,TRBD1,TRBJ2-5,CASSTSQGARGLRETQYF,TGTGCCAGCAGCACGTCACAGGGGGCGCGCGGTTTGAGGGAGACCCAGTACTTC
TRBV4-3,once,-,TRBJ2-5,CASSQDLTGVDETQYF,TGCGCCAGCAGCCAAGATCTAACGGGAGTAGATGAGACCCAGTACTTC
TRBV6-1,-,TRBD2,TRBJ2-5,CASSEGTSGLWETQYF,TGTGCCAGCAGTGAGGGGACTAGCGGGTTGTGGGAGACCCAGTACTTC
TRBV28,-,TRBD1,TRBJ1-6,CASSLPTGGDNSPLHF,TGTGCCAGCAGTCTCCCGACAGGGGGAGACAATTCACCCCTCCACTTT
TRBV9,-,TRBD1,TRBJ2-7,CASSPNRDRISYEQYF,TGTGCCAGCAGCCCGAACCGGGACAGGATATCCTACGAGCAGTACTTC
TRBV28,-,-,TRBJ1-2,CASTLTGLYGYTF,TGTGCCAGCACCCTGACCGGTCTCTATGGCTACACCTTC
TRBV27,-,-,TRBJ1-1,CASSLSVTGSEAFF,TGTGCCAGCAGTTTATCGGTGACAGGATCTGAAGCTTTCTTT
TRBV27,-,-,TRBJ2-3,CASSSADTQYF,TGTGCCAGCAGTTCGGCAGATACGCAGTATTTT
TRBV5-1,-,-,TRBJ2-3,CASSLGQGSDTQYF,TGCGCCAGCAGCTTGGGCCAGGGATCAGATACGCAGTATTTT
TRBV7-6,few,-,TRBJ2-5,CASSPGVETQYF,TGTGCCAGCAGCCCAGGGGTAGAGACCCAGTACTTC
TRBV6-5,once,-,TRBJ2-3,CASSRTGFSTDTQYF,TGTGCCAGCAGTAGAACAGGGTTTAGCACAGATACGCAGTATTTT
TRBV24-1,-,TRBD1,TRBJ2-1,CATSDSGTGGEQFF,TGTGCCACCAGTGATTCCGGGACAGGGGGTGAGCAGTTCTTC
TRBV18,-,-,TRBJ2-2,CASSPGQGSPIGELFF,TGTGCCAGCTCACCCGGCCAGGGGTCCCCCATCGGGGAGCTGTTTTTT
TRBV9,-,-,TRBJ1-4,CASSVGDPFEKLFF,TGTGCCAGCAGCGTAGGGGACCCTTTCGAAAAACTGTTTTTT
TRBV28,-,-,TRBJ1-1,CASSLNGNQAFF,TGTGCCAGCAGTTTAAACGGAAATCAAGCTTTCTTT
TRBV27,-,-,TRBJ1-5,CASSHGPYSNQPQHF,TGTGCCAGCAGCCACGGACCGTATAGCAATCAGCCCCAGCATTTT
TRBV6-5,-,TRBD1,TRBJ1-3,CASRGTGGSGNTIYF,TGTGCCAGCAGAGGTACAGGGGGCTCTGGAAACACCATATATTTT
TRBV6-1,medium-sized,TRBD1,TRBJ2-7,CASSGGTGGFSYEQYF,TGTGCCAGCAGTGGAGGGACAGGTGGCTTTTCCTACGAGCAGTACTTC
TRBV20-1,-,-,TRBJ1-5,CSVGVRTPQHF,TGCAGTGTTGGGGTTCGGACCCCCCAGCATTTT
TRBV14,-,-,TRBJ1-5,CASSAGPKGPQHF,TGTGCCAGCAGCGCCGGGCCCAAAGGGCCCCAGCATTTT
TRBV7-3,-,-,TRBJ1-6,CASSLGGTVNSPLHF,TGTGCCAGCAGCTTAGGTGGGACGGTGAATTCACCCCTCCACTTT
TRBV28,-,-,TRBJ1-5,CASSLPFSNQPQHF,TGTGCCAGCAGTTTGCCCTTTAGCAATCAGCCCCAGCATTTT
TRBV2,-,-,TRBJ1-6,CASRLGGRENSPLHF,TGTGCCAGCAGGCTGGGGGGGAGGGAGAATTCACCCCTCCACTTT
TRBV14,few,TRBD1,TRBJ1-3,CASSQTGGVSGNTIYF,TGTGCCAGCAGCCAGACAGGGGGCGTCTCTGGAAACACCATATATTTT
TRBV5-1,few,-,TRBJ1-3,CASSRTLGNTIYF,TGCGCCAGCAGCAGGACTCTGGGAAACACCATATATTTT
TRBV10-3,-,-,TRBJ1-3,CAGRGSGNTIYF,TGTGCCGGCCGGGGCTCTGGAAACACCATATATTTT
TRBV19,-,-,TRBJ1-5,CASSMINYSNQPQHF,TGTGCCAGTAGTATGATAAATTATAGCAATCAGCCCCAGCATTTT
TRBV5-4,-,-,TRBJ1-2,CASSFVGADGYTF,TGTGCCAGCAGCTTTGTGGGGGCTGATGGCTACACCTTC